This paragraph reports one T cell receptor (beta chain). What it binds is unknown. This sample was included in a study of STAT3 mutations in large granular lymphocyte leukemia. The germline V gene has CDR1 SGHNT and CDR2 YYREEE (reference sequence). This CDR3 is built from 16 residues. V gave up 0 bases and J gave up 1 base; unmatched junction bases: 3. Study outcomes and limitations: At least one immunodominant TCR beta clonotype appeared in every T-cell large granular lymphocyte leukemia patient.

Sequencing used immunoSEQ multiplex PCR; TCRdb keeps in-frame clones, though not all of them. The repertoire consists of over 10,000 clones, with roughly three quarters occurring once and the leading ten covering approximately 47%. The source material was peripheral blood mononuclear cells. The receptor's source is a man in his 60s with T-cell large granular lymphocyte leukemia. Some clones in this sample may be carry-over from other donors' samples. The chain carries TRBV5-4 and TRBJ2-3; 9 nucleotides align to TRBD2. In DNA, the CDR3 is TGTGCCAGCAGCTTGGAAGCGGGAGGAGGCACAGATACGCAGTATTTT. This gives the protein CASSLEAGGGTDTQYF.